The following is a TCR beta chain sequence with its context. These data originate in a study of neoadjuvant anti-PD-1 for oral cavity cancer. Study-level information: Patients without progression got a fourth dose around day 43.

Blood cells were analyzed directly, without culture or expansion. Six replicates per PBMC sample, mostly from around 460 ng of genomic DNA. The data were produced by immunoSEQ multiplex PCR, yet TCRdb's version contains in-frame clones alone and is incomplete. The table shows 60,000 to 75,000 clones, with roughly 80% occurring only once. The V gene lost 0 bases and the J gene lost 5 bases, with 14 bases spanning the gap. Germline CDR1 and CDR2: SGHRS and YFSETQ. CDR3 size: 15 residues. The V gene is TRBV5-1, the J gene TRBJ2-5; D remains unclear. Source: PBMCs, taken before nivolumab (anti-PD-1) treatment. This TCR came from a person aged 35-79 years with oral cavity squamous cell carcinoma. The CDR3 here is CASSLGRLEGETQYF. The CDR3 DNA follows: TGCGCCAGCAGCTTGGGCCGGTTAGAAGGGGAGACCCAGTACTTC.